These T cell receptor beta chains were read from a single sample in a study of blood T cell repertoires in COVID-19. Sequencing was performed with immunoSEQ multiplex PCR; in TCRdb, only in-frame clones are kept and a portion is missing. Among roughly 200,000 clones listed, roughly 88% were seen once. The sample was peripheral blood. These receptors all come from a man in his forties or fifties with acute or convalescent COVID-19. Each CDR3 is given with its conserved first and last residue. Fields, in order: CDR3 length, V gene, D gene, clone size, J gene, CDR3 protein, CDR3 DNA. The D gene is left open where the match is weak. Where a row states a size, it is once, few, many or the class of an expanded clone; other rows omit it.

length: 14
V: TRBV15
D: .
size: .
J: TRBJ2-7
CDR3: CATSTLELPVEQYF
DNA: TGTGCCACCAGCACCTTGGAGCTCCCCGTCGAGCAGTACTTC

length: 14
V: TRBV6-6
D: .
size: few
J: TRBJ1-1
CDR3: CASQNRGVGTEAFF
DNA: TGTGCCAGTCAAAACCGCGGGGTAGGGACTGAAGCTTTCTTT

length: 16
V: TRBV18
D: .
size: .
J: TRBJ1-3
CDR3: CASSPGQGGSGNTIYF
DNA: TGTGCCAGCTCACCGGGGCAGGGCGGCTCTGGAAACACCATATATTTT

length: 13
V: TRBV7-6
D: .
size: .
J: TRBJ1-2
CDR3: CASSQQGWDGYTF
DNA: TGTGCCAGCAGCCAACAGGGATGGGATGGCTACACCTTC

length: 17
V: TRBV7-2
D: TRBD2
size: .
J: TRBJ2-1
CDR3: CASSLGPSGSWSGEQFF
DNA: TGTGCCAGCAGCTTAGGTCCTAGCGGGAGTTGGTCGGGTGAGCAGTTCTTC

length: 15
V: TRBV11-1
D: TRBD2
size: .
J: TRBJ2-2
CDR3: CASSLGLAGAGELFF
DNA: TGTGCCAGCAGCTTAGGACTAGCGGGAGCCGGGGAGCTGTTTTTT

length: 16
V: TRBV4-2
D: TRBD1
size: .
J: TRBJ1-5
CDR3: CASSQDRQGSSQPQHF
DNA: TGTGCCAGCAGCCAAGATCGACAGGGGTCGAGTCAGCCCCAGCATTTT

length: 15
V: TRBV19
D: TRBD1
size: .
J: TRBJ2-1
CDR3: CASSLNRGGYNEQFF
DNA: TGTGCCAGTAGTTTGAACAGGGGTGGGTACAATGAGCAGTTCTTC

length: 16
V: TRBV3-1/TRBV3-2
D: TRBD2
size: .
J: TRBJ2-1
CDR3: CASSREGGRLPREQFF
DNA: TGTGCCAGCAGCCGGGAGGGCGGGAGGCTTCCTAGGGAGCAGTTCTTC

length: 15
V: TRBV6-6
D: TRBD2
size: .
J: TRBJ2-1
CDR3: CASSPREGSYNEQFF
DNA: TGTGCCAGCAGTCCCCGGGAGGGGTCCTACAATGAGCAGTTCTTC

length: 13
V: TRBV9
D: .
size: .
J: TRBJ2-2
CDR3: CASSGGPTGELFF
DNA: TGTGCCAGCAGTGGAGGGCCCACCGGGGAGCTGTTTTTT

length: 12
V: TRBV3-1/TRBV3-2
D: .
size: .
J: TRBJ1-1
CDR3: CASSHGPGRAFF
DNA: TGTGCCAGCAGCCACGGGCCGGGGAGGGCTTTCTTT

length: 12
V: TRBV9
D: .
size: .
J: TRBJ1-1
CDR3: CASSVGRGRAFF
DNA: TGTGCCAGCAGCGTAGGAAGGGGTAGAGCTTTCTTT

length: 11
V: TRBV29-1
D: .
size: .
J: TRBJ1-2
CDR3: CSVEGRNGYTF
DNA: TGCAGCGTCGAGGGTAGGAACGGCTACACCTTC

length: 13
V: TRBV5-1
D: .
size: .
J: TRBJ1-5
CDR3: CASSEGSNQPQHF
DNA: TGCGCCAGCAGTGAGGGAAGCAATCAGCCCCAGCATTTT

length: 16
V: TRBV4-3
D: .
size: many
J: TRBJ2-5
CDR3: CASSQEPEGGGETQYF
DNA: TGCGCCAGCAGCCAAGAACCCGAGGGAGGGGGAGAGACCCAGTACTTC

length: 16
V: TRBV5-5
D: TRBD2
size: .
J: TRBJ2-7
CDR3: CASSFTSVSVRYEQYF
DNA: TGTGCCAGCAGTTTTACTAGCGTTTCTGTCCGATACGAGCAGTACTTC

length: 15
V: TRBV6-6
D: TRBD1
size: .
J: TRBJ1-6
CDR3: CASSLGQGGNSPLHF
DNA: TGTGCCAGCAGTTTAGGACAGGGGGGTAATTCACCCCTCCACTTT